The rows below give T cell receptor beta chains drawn from one sample of a study of radiotherapy plus CTLA-4 blockade in lung cancer. The assay was immunoSEQ multiplex PCR, and TCRdb's table has in-frame clones only and misses some. The sample yields about 90,000 clones, around 86% seen once. The sequenced sample was peripheral blood, obtained from a patient treated with radiotherapy plus ipilimumab. The receptors here all came from a human donor with non-small cell lung cancer that progressed on radiotherapy plus ipilimumab. CDR3s include the opening cysteine and the closing phenylalanine or tryptophan.

TRBV20-1,TRBJ1-2,CSATTGGYTF
TRBV19,TRBJ1-1,CASSIDGVGKAFF
TRBV6-6,TRBJ1-5,CASSYVAGLINQPQHF
TRBV28,TRBJ1-1,CASSTPGAENTEAFF
TRBV7-8,TRBJ1-4,CASSPRSGGPNEKLFF
TRBV1,TRBJ2-2,CTSSQGFDTRQTGELFF
TRBV5-6,TRBJ2-3,CASSSGQGYTDTQYF
TRBV4-1,TRBJ2-3,CASSLFRTDRQDTQYF
TRBV9,TRBJ2-3,CASSVSTMTDTQYF
TRBV27,TRBJ2-1,CASSWTPHTGGEQFF
TRBV30,TRBJ1-1,CAWSVGLNTEAFF
TRBV4-1,TRBJ2-5,CASSQALKETQYF
TRBV5-1,TRBJ2-7,CASSPGTGSYEQYF
TRBV2,TRBJ1-4,CASSGRTGGEKLFF
TRBV4-2,TRBJ1-2,CASSQEWGSSYGYTF
TRBV18,TRBJ1-3,CASSPPDRVSGNTIYF